The 21 T cell receptor beta chains below come from one sample, sequenced in a study of Ad26.COV2.S vaccination and SARS-CoV-2 variants. Noted treatment: about 20 received Ad26.COV2.S at low or high dose, single or two shots; 5 received placebo; per-sample allocation not given. Day 63 after the first vaccine or placebo injection was the time point for sampling. TCRdb keeps only in-frame clones here, not all; method: immunoSEQ multiplex PCR. Found here are some 270,000 clones, around nine tenths of them singletons; the top ten hold less than 3%. This sample comprised peripheral blood, obtained in a trial of Ad26.COV2.S vaccine versus placebo. The receptors come from a person between 18 and 65 years old who received the Ad26.COV2.S COVID-19 vaccine or a placebo.

The chain employs TRBV11-2 and TRBJ2-5, with 9 nucleotides matching TRBD2. This CDR3 contains 15 residues. The J segment lost 5 bases and the V segment lost 3 bases, leaving 7 bases of the junction unmatched. Germline CDR1 reads SGHAT; CDR2 reads FQNNGV. For the CDR3, the DNA is TGTGCCAGCAGCTTTAGTAGCGGGGGTGGGGAGACCCAGTACTTC. It translates to CASSFSSGGGETQYF.

The chain has TRBV20-1 and TRBJ2-7, with D tentatively TRBD1 (6 bases). The CDR3 is made up of 11 amino acids. V lost 3 bases to trimming and J lost 4 bases, with 7 bases between them. The germline V gene has CDR1 DFQATT and CDR2 SNEGSKA (reference sequence). Here the CDR3 DNA reads TGCAGTGCTAGTAGGGGGTACGAGCAGTACTTC. The encoded protein is CSASRGYEQYF.

The chain has TRBV18 and TRBJ2-1; 13 nucleotides agree with TRBD2. The germline V gene has CDR1 KGHSH and CDR2 LQKENI. The CDR3 is made up of 17 amino acids. Losses at the gene ends were 4 bases for V and 8 bases for J; bases not matched to a gene: 11. In nucleotides, the CDR3 is TGTGCCAGCTCACTCGACAGCCCTGGACTAGCGGGAGATGAGCAGTTCTTC. Protein: CASSLDSPGLAGDEQFF.

Turning to this clone: This sample includes further DNA sequences coding for the same CDR3. J is TRBJ2-3 and V is TRBV4-3, with no clear D. Germline assignment: CDR1 LGHNA and CDR2 YSLEER. Trimming shortened V by 0 bases and J by 0 bases, and 7 bases separated the two germline ends. This CDR3 is built from 15 residues. The CDR3 nucleotides are TGCGCCAGCAGCCAAGATCGAGGTAGCACAGATACGCAGTATTTT. Protein sequence: CASSQDRGSTDTQYF.

Here the CDR3 reads CATSRDGGGANEQFF. In nucleotides, the CDR3 is TGTGCCACCAGCAGAGACGGCGGGGGGGCCAATGAGCAGTTCTTC. The chain links TRBV15 to TRBJ2-1, with TRBD2 matching 9 bases. With V trimmed by 0 bases and J by 6 bases, 3 bases remained unmatched. Germline V CDR1 and CDR2: LNHNV, YYDKDF (reference sequence). This CDR3 is built from 15 residues.

This chain uses TRBV10-3 with TRBJ2-1; the match to TRBD1 covers 7 bases. Germline CDR1 ENHRY, CDR2 SYGVKD. V lost 10 bases, J lost 0 bases, and 21 bases stayed unmatched. CDR3 length: 19 amino acids. The CDR3 sequence: CATRITPSRQGSSYNEQFF. CDR3 sequence (DNA): TGTGCCACCAGAATCACCCCCTCTCGACAGGGAAGCTCCTACAATGAGCAGTTCTTC.

This chain uses TRBV7-9 with TRBJ2-5; TRBD2 agrees at 7 bases. CDR3 size: 17 residues. Germline trimming cut 1 base from V and 3 bases from J; bases unmatched to any gene: 11. CDR1 is SEHNR, CDR2 FQNEAQ, per germline (reference sequence). CDR3 DNA sequence: TGTGCCAGCAGCTTAGGAGTGGCGGGGGACGGAGAAGAGACCCAGTACTTC. This encodes CASSLGVAGDGEETQYF.

This CDR3 is CASSAYPGLAGGSRSNEQFF. Written as DNA, the CDR3 is TGTGCCAGCAGCGCTTACCCAGGACTAGCGGGGGGATCTCGTTCGAATGAGCAGTTCTTC. The chain is built from TRBV2 and TRBJ2-1; TRBD2 agrees at 14 bases. The CDR3 extends over 20 amino acids. V was clipped by 6 bases and J by 7 bases; unmatched bases: 20. In germline, CDR1 is SNHLY, CDR2 FYNNEI.

The count of this clone is one. The rearrangement uses TRBV10-3 and TRBJ1-2; D not resolved. The CDR3 covers 14 residues. V was cut by 3 bases and J by 7 bases, with 15 bases left in between. CDR1 is ENHRY and CDR2 is SYGVKD in the germline V gene. The CDR3 here is CAISERGRGSGYTF. As DNA, the CDR3 is TGTGCCATCAGTGAACGCGGCCGTGGAAGTGGCTACACCTTC.

The V and J genes are TRBV11-2 and TRBJ2-5; TRBD1 aligns across 9 bases. The CDR3 extends over 14 amino acids. CDR1 is SGHAT and CDR2 is FQNNGV in the germline V gene. J lost 6 bases, V lost 5 bases, and 7 bases had no gene match. The CDR3: CASSPTGGEKTQYF. CDR3 coding DNA: TGTGCCAGCAGCCCCACAGGGGGCGAAAAGACCCAGTACTTC.

This clone showed up just once. The chain is built from TRBV5-5 and TRBJ1-2; perhaps TRBD1 as D (5 bases). The CDR3 consists of 18 residues. The germline CDR1 and CDR2 sequences are SGHKS and YYEKEE (reference sequence). V was pared by 1 base and J by 2 bases, with 21 bases between. The CDR3 loop reads CASSLHGARFSYNYGYTF. Here the CDR3 DNA reads TGTGCCAGCAGCTTGCATGGGGCGCGATTTAGTTACAACTATGGCTACACCTTC. Filled out from reference TRBV5-5 and TRBJ1-2, the complete variable domain reads DAGVTQSPTHLIKTRGQQVTLRCSPISGHKSVSWYQQVLGQGPQFIFQYYEKEERGRGNFPDRFSARQFPNYSSELNVNALLLGDSALYLCASSLHGARFSYNYGYTFGSGTRLTVV.

The rearrangement joins TRBV6-2 or TRBV6-3 to TRBJ2-3, with 7 bases matching TRBD1. In germline, CDR1 is MNHEY, CDR2 SVGEGT. J gave up 0 bases and V 2 bases, and 8 bases lay outside the gene matches. This CDR3 contains 17 residues. CDR3 in DNA: TGTGCCAGCAGTTACAAACCGGGACAGCTGAGCACAGATACGCAGTATTTT. It codes for CASSYKPGQLSTDTQYF.

The chain has TRBV30 and TRBJ1-3, with D perhaps TRBD1 (6 bases). The CDR3 is 14 amino acids. CDR1 is GTSNPN, CDR2 SVGIG, per germline (reference sequence). Trimming stripped 2 bases from V and 4 bases from J, with 12 bases between. The CDR3 is CAWSFPGTGNTIYF. The CDR3 nucleotides read TGTGCCTGGAGTTTCCCCGGGACAGGAAACACCATATATTTT.

V is TRBV7-8 and J is TRBJ1-2; 8 bases align to TRBD1. The CDR3 extends over 13 amino acids. J was trimmed by 8 bases and V by 5 bases; bases with no gene match: 7. Germline CDR1 SGHVS, CDR2 FQNEAQ. CDR3 in DNA: TGTGCCAGCAGCCGCGGGACAGGCGGCGGCTACACCTTC. This sequence encodes CASSRGTGGGYTF.

V usage is TRBV7-9 and J usage is TRBJ1-6, with D unresolved. V shed 7 bases and J shed 8 bases, with 12 bases lying between them. Germline V CDR1 and CDR2: SEHNR, FQNEAQ (reference sequence). The CDR3 length is 13 residues. This CDR3 is CASNTGVYSPLHF. The CDR3 DNA follows: TGTGCCAGCAACACCGGGGTTTATTCACCCCTCCACTTT.

The chain uses TRBV5-4 and TRBJ2-2; a weak D match, TRBD2 (6 bases). The ends were cut back, 3 bases at V and 4 bases at J, with 13 bases in the middle. Germline V gene data show CDR1 as SGHNT and CDR2 as YYREEE (reference sequence). The CDR3 length is 15 residues. The DNA of the CDR3 is TGTGCCAGCAGCTCCAACGGAGGGATCACCGGGGAGCTGTTTTTT. Translating it yields CASSSNGGITGELFF.

The chain couples TRBV5-1 to TRBJ2-2, with D perhaps given as TRBD1 or TRBD2 (5 bases each). The CDR3 consists of 13 residues. Germline CDR1 and CDR2: SGHRS and YFSETQ. Trimming stripped 4 bases from V and 6 bases from J, with 10 bases between. DNA of the CDR3: TGCGCCAGCAGCCGAGGGGCGCCCGGGGAGCTGTTTTTT. It is translated as CASSRGAPGELFF.

CDR3 sequence (DNA): TGCGCCAGCAGGATGGGACAGGGTGGCTCCTACGAGCAGTACTTC. Protein product: CASRMGQGGSYEQYF. The V call is TRBV5-1, the J call TRBJ2-7; 9 bases are shared with TRBD1. J lost 0 bases, V lost 5 bases, and 6 bases had no gene match. Germline V gene lookup returns CDR1 SGHRS and CDR2 YFSETQ. The CDR3 contains 15 residues.

The rearrangement uses TRBV10-2 and TRBJ2-2, with D unclear. Trimming stripped 5 bases from V and 5 bases from J, with 6 bases between. Germline lookup yields CDR1 WSHSY and CDR2 SAAADI. The length of the CDR3 is 12 residues. CDR3 sequence: CASSRWTGELFF. For the CDR3, the DNA is TGCGCCAGCAGTCGTTGGACCGGGGAGCTGTTTTTT.

The chain uses TRBV15 and TRBJ2-7; D gene uncertain. V lost 0 bases and J 0 bases, leaving 15 bases between the germline ends. Germline loops: CDR1 LNHNV, CDR2 YYDKDF (reference sequence). There are 17 residues in the CDR3. CDR3: CATSREGPFYGSYEQYV. The CDR3 region has the DNA TGTGCCACCAGCAGAGAAGGGCCCTTTTATGGCTCCTACGAGCAGTACGTC.

The chain joins TRBV6-5 to TRBJ1-1, with 8 bases aligning to TRBD1. The length of the CDR3 is 15 residues. The germline CDR1 and CDR2 sequences are MNHEY and SVGAGI. Trimming at V came to 6 bases and at J to 1 base, leaving 7 bases not matched to a gene. In DNA, the CDR3 is TGTGCCAGCAGGAGGGGACAGGCAACGAACACTGAAGCTTTCTTT. It translates to CASRRGQATNTEAFF.